Below are 19 T cell receptor beta chains sequenced from a single sample in a study of T cell changes during pregnancy in multiple sclerosis. Repertoires were generated with immunoSEQ multiplex PCR, while TCRdb's copy carries only in-frame clones and drops some. The sample shows around 56,000 clones, approximately 90% of them seen only once. The material was CD4+ T cells from peripheral blood mononuclear cells, obtained in the third trimester of pregnancy. The receptors here all came from a female donor with multiple sclerosis, enrolled in a pregnancy study.

The chain carries TRBV5-5 and TRBJ2-7; D is ambiguous. The length of the CDR3 is 12 residues. V gave up 2 bases and J gave up 9 bases, with 12 bases separating them. Germline V gives CDR1 SGHKS, CDR2 YYEKEE (reference sequence). CDR3 sequence (DNA): TGTGCCAGCAGCTTTAATCTACGAGGGCAGTACTTC. Translating it yields CASSFNLRGQYF.

The gene calls are TRBV5-8 and TRBJ2-5, with TRBD2 matching 8 bases. The CDR3 length is 15 residues. V trimming: 4 bases; J trimming: 1 base; junction bases outside the gene matches: 6. The V gene's germline CDR1 is SGHTS and CDR2 YDEGEE. The CDR3 DNA follows: TGTGCCAGCAGCCCGGGAGCGGGGGCCCAAGAGACCCAGTACTTC. It translates to CASSPGAGAQETQYF.

This sequence joins TRBV9 and TRBJ2-7, with D possibly being TRBD1 (6 bases). Trimming took off 0 bases at V and 1 base at J, with 8 bases between the two ends. The CDR3 runs to 14 residues. Germline CDR1 is SGDLS and CDR2 is YYNGEE. CDR3 bases: TGTGCCAGCAGCGTAGGACAGGAATCCTACGAGCAGTACTTC. Residues: CASSVGQESYEQYF.

The J gene is TRBJ2-5, the V gene TRBV4-2; 8 bases are shared with TRBD1. Germline values: CDR1 LGHNA, CDR2 YNFKEQ. Trimming took 1 base from V and 1 from J; bases not matched to a gene: 2. This CDR3 is 15 amino acids long. The CDR3 DNA is TGTGCCAGCAGCCAAGGAACAGGGGGCCAAGAGACCCAGTACTTC. Protein product: CASSQGTGGQETQYF.

The CDR3 region is CASSPYTNTGELFF. The CDR3 DNA sequence: TGTGCCAGCAGTCCATACACAAACACCGGGGAGCTGTTTTTT. V usage is TRBV6-5 and J usage is TRBJ2-2; D ambiguous. Germline assignment: CDR1 MNHEY and CDR2 SVGAGI. CDR3 size: 14 residues. V was trimmed by 5 bases and J by 2 bases, leaving 9 bases between them.

The chain combines TRBV28 with TRBJ1-3; 7 bases line up with TRBD1. The germline V gene has CDR1 MDHEN and CDR2 SYDVKM. V was pared by 3 bases and J by 7 bases, with 12 bases of the junction left unmatched. The CDR3 runs 16 residues. The DNA of the CDR3 is TGTGCCAGCAGTTTTCACCAGGGGGGAAAAAGGAACACCATATATTTT. Amino acid sequence: CASSFHQGGKRNTIYF.

The chain is built from TRBV6-1 and TRBJ2-2; tentative D call: TRBD1 (6 bases). This CDR3 has 15 amino acids. CDR1 and CDR2 from the germline V gene are MNHNS and SASEGT. Trimming pared 5 bases from V and 0 bases from J, leaving 10 bases between. The CDR3 DNA follows: TGTGCCAGCAGTCTCCGGACAGCGAACACCGGGGAGCTGTTTTTT. Translated, it gives CASSLRTANTGELFF.

This sequence joins TRBV2 and TRBJ1-2, with D possibly matching TRBD1 (6 bases). Germline CDR1 is SNHLY and CDR2 is FYNNEI. The CDR3 consists of 14 residues. V was trimmed by 3 bases and J by 6 bases, leaving 14 bases between them. The CDR3 here is CASSEERGMDGYTF. Here the CDR3 DNA reads TGTGCCAGCAGTGAGGAGAGGGGGATGGATGGCTACACCTTC. The variable domain in full, with the rest retrieved from reference TRBV2 and TRBJ1-2, is EPEVTQTPSHQVTQMGQEVILRCVPISNHLYFYWYRQILGQKVEFLVSFYNNEISEKSEIFDDQFSVERPDGSNFTLKIRSTKLEDSAMYFCASSEERGMDGYTFGSGTRLTVV.

CDR3 nucleotides: TGTGCCATCAGGGGACATCGGACCAACACCGGGGAGCTGTTTTTT. Translated: CAIRGHRTNTGELFF. The chain recombines TRBV10-3 with TRBJ2-2; TRBD1 is a possible D gene (6 bases). This CDR3 spans 15 amino acids. V was trimmed by 6 bases and J by 2 bases, leaving 13 bases between them. Germline CDR1 is ENHRY and CDR2 is SYGVKD.

The V and J genes are TRBV19 and TRBJ2-1; 12 bases align to TRBD2. V shed 7 bases and J 9 bases; nucleotides not matched to a gene: 10. Germline values: CDR1 LNHDA, CDR2 SQIVND (reference sequence). The CDR3 consists of 15 residues. In DNA, the CDR3 is TGTGCCAGTACTAGCGGGAGGGCATACGGGAGTGAGCAGTTCTTC. Its translation: CASTSGRAYGSEQFF.

J is TRBJ2-1 and V is TRBV30, with 9 bases identical to TRBD1. The V gene's germline CDR1 is GTSNPN and CDR2 SVGIG (reference sequence). The trim removed 7 bases at V and 8 bases at J, leaving 9 bases unmatched. This CDR3 comprises 13 residues. The DNA for the CDR3 is TGTGCCTATACGGGGACAGGGTGGGATGAGCAGTTCTTC. Residues: CAYTGTGWDEQFF.

The V call is TRBV5-4, the J call TRBJ2-7, with 8 nucleotides matching TRBD2. Germline V CDR1 and CDR2: SGHNT, YYREEE (reference sequence). V lost 4 bases, J lost 4 bases, and 13 bases stayed unmatched. There are 16 residues in the CDR3. CDR3 bases: TGTGCCAGCAGCCTTGAAACCGGGAGGGCCGGGTACGAGCAGTACTTC. The encoded protein is CASSLETGRAGYEQYF.

The chain combines TRBV6-5 with TRBJ1-6; 7 positions agree with TRBD1. Germline CDR1 and CDR2: MNHEY and SVGAGI. The trim removed 2 bases at V and 4 bases at J, leaving 2 bases unmatched. This CDR3 has 15 residues. DNA of the CDR3: TGTGCCAGCAGTTACGGGACAGCGTATAATTCACCCCTCCACTTT. This gives the protein CASSYGTAYNSPLHF.

This clone has just a few counts. The chain is built from TRBV10-2 and TRBJ1-1; D call uncertain. V lost 7 bases, J lost 0 bases, and 12 bases lay in between. The CDR3 has 14 residues. CDR1 and CDR2 (germline): WSHSY, SAAADI. CDR3 DNA sequence: TGCGCCAGCATGCCAGGACTCCTGAACACTGAAGCTTTCTTT. As protein: CASMPGLLNTEAFF.

The chain employs TRBV4-3 and TRBJ1-5; D unresolved. Germline lookup yields CDR1 LGHNA and CDR2 YSLEER. The CDR3 has 18 amino acids. The V and J ends lost 0 bases and 1 base respectively, with 16 bases between them. The CDR3 loop reads CASSQELPGGRSNQPQHF. The DNA for the CDR3 is TGCGCCAGCAGCCAAGAGCTCCCAGGAGGAAGAAGCAATCAGCCCCAGCATTTT.

The chain combines TRBV14 with TRBJ2-3, with D possibly matching TRBD2 (6 bases). The germline V gene encodes CDR1 SGHDN and CDR2 FVKESK. V lost 5 bases, J lost 4 bases, and 13 bases lay in between. The CDR3 has 14 residues. The CDR3 region has the DNA TGTGCCAGCAGCTTACGGCCGGGGGCAGATACGCAGTATTTT. This sequence encodes CASSLRPGADTQYF.

This chain links TRBV6-5 with TRBJ1-1; TRBD1 aligns across 7 bases. V was pared by 2 bases and J by 8 bases, with 14 bases of the junction left unmatched. CDR3 length: 16 amino acids. Germline assignment: CDR1 MNHEY and CDR2 SVGAGI. The CDR3 sequence is CASSYGWKGGAVEAFF. The CDR3 DNA sequence: TGTGCCAGCAGTTACGGGTGGAAAGGGGGCGCGGTGGAAGCTTTCTTT.

The rearrangement uses TRBV6-1 and TRBJ1-5; D may be TRBD1 (5 bases). CDR3 size: 15 residues. The V end was cut by 6 bases, the J end by 7 bases, with 19 bases between. The germline gives CDR1 MNHNS, CDR2 SASEGT. The CDR3 coding sequence is TGTGCCAGCAGACAACCAAGCCAGGGTTGGCAGCCCCAGCATTTT. As protein: CASRQPSQGWQPQHF.

The V gene is TRBV7-9, the J gene TRBJ2-4, with 9 positions matching TRBD1. The CDR3 has 15 amino acids. CDR1 SEHNR and CDR2 FQNEAQ come from the germline V gene (reference sequence). Trimming at V came to 5 bases and at J to 8 bases, leaving 10 bases not matched to a gene. DNA of the CDR3: TGTGCCAGCAGCACCGCCGGGACAGGGAAGGACATTCAGTACTTC. Its protein product is CASSTAGTGKDIQYF.